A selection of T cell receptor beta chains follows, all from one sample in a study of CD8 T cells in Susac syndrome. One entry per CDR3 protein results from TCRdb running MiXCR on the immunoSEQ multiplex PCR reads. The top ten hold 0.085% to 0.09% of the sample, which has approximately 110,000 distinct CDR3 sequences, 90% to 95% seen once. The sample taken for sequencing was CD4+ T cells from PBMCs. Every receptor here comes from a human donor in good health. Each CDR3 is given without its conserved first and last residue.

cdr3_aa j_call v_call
ASSQGTRVTDTQY TRBJ2-3 TRBV5-1
ASSLVVGAPEAF TRBJ1-1 TRBV5-1
ASSATGNYEQY TRBJ2-7 TRBV7-2
ASSQDRFRIWDEQY TRBJ2-7 TRBV4-3
ASRSGTVNYGYT TRBJ1-2 TRBV28
SVGFGTSGDYEQY TRBJ2-7 TRBV29-1
ASSPGPIFQF TRBJ2-1 TRBV6-2/TRBV6-3
ASTLGLAGGRSSYEQY TRBJ2-7 TRBV7-2
ASSFGVANTEAF TRBJ1-1 TRBV5-1
SAAGLAGVQGGELF TRBJ2-2 TRBV20-1
SAIVVSSGRPNYEQY TRBJ2-7 TRBV20-1
ASTLLETQY TRBJ2-5 TRBV7-9
AWVNGGTDTQY TRBJ2-3 TRBV30
ASSPVGVAAFAF TRBJ1-1 TRBV11-2
ASSQEGIAQRELF TRBJ2-2 TRBV4-3
ASSESGTSGNHEQY TRBJ2-7 TRBV10-2
ASSDSVGEKLF TRBJ1-4 TRBV4-3